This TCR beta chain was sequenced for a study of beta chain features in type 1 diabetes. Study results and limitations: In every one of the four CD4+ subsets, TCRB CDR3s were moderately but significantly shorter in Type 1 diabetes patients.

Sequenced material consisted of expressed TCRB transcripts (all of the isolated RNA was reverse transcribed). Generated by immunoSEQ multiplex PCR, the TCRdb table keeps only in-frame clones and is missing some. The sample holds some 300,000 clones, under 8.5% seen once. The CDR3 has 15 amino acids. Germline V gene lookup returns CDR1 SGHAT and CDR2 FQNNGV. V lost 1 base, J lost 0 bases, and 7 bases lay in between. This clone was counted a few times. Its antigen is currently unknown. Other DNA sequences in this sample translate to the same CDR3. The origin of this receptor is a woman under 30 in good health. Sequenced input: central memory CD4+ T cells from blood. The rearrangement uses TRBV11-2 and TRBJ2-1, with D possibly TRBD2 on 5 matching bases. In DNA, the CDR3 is TGTGCCAGCAGCTTAGGAGGGAGCTCCTACAATGAGCAGTTCTTC. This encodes CASSLGGSSYNEQFF.